The 7 T cell receptor beta chains listed next were all sequenced from one sample in a study of post-analysis software for immune sequencing data. Study-level results: Controls had lower frequencies than patients of roughly five TRBV segments, which included TRBV5-6, TRBV5-1 and TRBV20-1.

Built from TCR beta cDNA, the libraries had unique molecular identifiers in them. TCRdb recomputed calls from the PCR reads with MiXCR, one row per CDR3 protein. This table holds about 680,000 distinct CDR3 sequences, more than 50% found once. Their recognized antigens are unknown. Sequenced material: blood. The receptors derive from a girl aged 2 to 10 with multiple sclerosis.

V usage is TRBV5-5 and J usage is TRBJ2-3; D remains ambiguous. Germline CDR1 reads SGHKS; CDR2 reads YYEKEE (reference sequence). CDR3 size: 15 residues. Trimming removed 3 bases at V and 4 bases at J, with 15 bases between. The CDR3 DNA reads as TGTGCCAGCAGCTCCCTTAACCTTGCGGCAGATACGCAGTATTTT. Translated: CASSSLNLAADTQYF.

This clonotype was detected a few times. V usage is TRBV29-1 and J usage is TRBJ2-7; 8 bases fit TRBD2. V gave up 4 bases and J gave up 2 bases; unmatched junction bases: 7. CDR1 is SQVTM, CDR2 ANQGSEA, per germline. The CDR3 length is 14 residues. The CDR3 loop reads CSVVGLAGTYEQYF. The CDR3 DNA reads TGCAGCGTTGTAGGTCTAGCGGGTACCTACGAGCAGTACTTC.

Ten or more counts support this clonotype. CDR3 region: CSASGQGYEQYF. CDR3 bases: TGCAGTGCTAGCGGACAGGGCTACGAGCAGTACTTC. This chain connects TRBV20-1 to TRBJ2-7; 8 bases line up with TRBD1. V trimming: 3 bases; J trimming: 3 bases; junction bases outside the gene matches: 1. The germline CDR1 and CDR2 sequences are DFQATT and SNEGSKA (reference sequence). This CDR3 region has 12 residues.

This chain links TRBV19 with TRBJ2-7; D gene uncertain. This CDR3 has 11 residues. Trimming stripped 10 bases from V and 2 bases from J, with 9 bases between. Looked up from germline, CDR1 is LNHDA and CDR2 is SQIVND (reference sequence). The CDR3 DNA sequence: TGTGCCACCCGAGAAGCCTACGAGCAGTACTTC. Its translation is CATREAYEQYF.

The chain carries TRBV7-9 and TRBJ2-3; D perhaps matches TRBD1 (5 bases). Germline lookup yields CDR1 SEHNR and CDR2 FQNEAQ (reference sequence). V was clipped by 7 bases and J by 2 bases, with 16 bases between them. This CDR3 has 15 amino acids. CDR3 in amino acids: CASKFGAGLTDTQYF. CDR3 DNA sequence: TGTGCCAGCAAATTTGGGGCAGGGCTCACAGATACGCAGTATTTT.

V and J are TRBV4-1 and TRBJ2-3, with D possibly TRBD2 on 6 matching bases. Between the trimmed V and J ends, which lost 3 bases and 2 bases, there was a span of 12 bases. Germline CDR1 reads MGHRA; CDR2 reads YSYEKL. CDR3 length equals 15 residues. CDR3 coding DNA: TGCGCCAGCAGCCAGGCTCCGGGACTCACAGATACGCAGTATTTT. Its translation: CASSQAPGLTDTQYF.

This chain links TRBV6-1 with TRBJ2-7, with 7 nucleotides matching TRBD1. Germline CDR1 reads MNHNS; CDR2 reads SASEGT. This CDR3 region has 11 residues. The J segment lost 7 bases and the V segment lost 11 bases, leaving 8 bases of the junction unmatched. The CDR3 bases are TGTGCCGCTACAGGGGTGAGGGAGCAGTACTTC. Amino acids: CAATGVREQYF.